The present T cell receptor (beta chain) was sequenced within a study of blood T cell repertoires in COVID-19. Across the study: Samples came from the United States, Italy and Spain, spanning acute and convalescent COVID-19.

Authors' data handling: Cell counts per sample came from amplifying reference gene primers. The table came from immunoSEQ multiplex PCR; TCRdb's copy has only in-frame clones and leaves some out. That table gives V, J and clone size, and the DNA gave D and trimming. Of around 190,000 clones listed, almost 90% are singletons. CDR3 size: 15 residues. The germline V gene has CDR1 SGDLS and CDR2 YYNGEE. V shed 0 bases and J shed 0 bases, with 8 bases lying between them. The TCR was taken from a man aged 18 to 30 with active or convalescent COVID-19. Sequencing used peripheral blood. The chain couples TRBV9 to TRBJ2-3; D possibly corresponds to TRBD2 (5 bases). The CDR3 loop reads CASSVGGLSTDTQYF. CDR3 DNA sequence: TGTGCCAGCAGCGTAGGAGGACTCAGCACAGATACGCAGTATTTT.